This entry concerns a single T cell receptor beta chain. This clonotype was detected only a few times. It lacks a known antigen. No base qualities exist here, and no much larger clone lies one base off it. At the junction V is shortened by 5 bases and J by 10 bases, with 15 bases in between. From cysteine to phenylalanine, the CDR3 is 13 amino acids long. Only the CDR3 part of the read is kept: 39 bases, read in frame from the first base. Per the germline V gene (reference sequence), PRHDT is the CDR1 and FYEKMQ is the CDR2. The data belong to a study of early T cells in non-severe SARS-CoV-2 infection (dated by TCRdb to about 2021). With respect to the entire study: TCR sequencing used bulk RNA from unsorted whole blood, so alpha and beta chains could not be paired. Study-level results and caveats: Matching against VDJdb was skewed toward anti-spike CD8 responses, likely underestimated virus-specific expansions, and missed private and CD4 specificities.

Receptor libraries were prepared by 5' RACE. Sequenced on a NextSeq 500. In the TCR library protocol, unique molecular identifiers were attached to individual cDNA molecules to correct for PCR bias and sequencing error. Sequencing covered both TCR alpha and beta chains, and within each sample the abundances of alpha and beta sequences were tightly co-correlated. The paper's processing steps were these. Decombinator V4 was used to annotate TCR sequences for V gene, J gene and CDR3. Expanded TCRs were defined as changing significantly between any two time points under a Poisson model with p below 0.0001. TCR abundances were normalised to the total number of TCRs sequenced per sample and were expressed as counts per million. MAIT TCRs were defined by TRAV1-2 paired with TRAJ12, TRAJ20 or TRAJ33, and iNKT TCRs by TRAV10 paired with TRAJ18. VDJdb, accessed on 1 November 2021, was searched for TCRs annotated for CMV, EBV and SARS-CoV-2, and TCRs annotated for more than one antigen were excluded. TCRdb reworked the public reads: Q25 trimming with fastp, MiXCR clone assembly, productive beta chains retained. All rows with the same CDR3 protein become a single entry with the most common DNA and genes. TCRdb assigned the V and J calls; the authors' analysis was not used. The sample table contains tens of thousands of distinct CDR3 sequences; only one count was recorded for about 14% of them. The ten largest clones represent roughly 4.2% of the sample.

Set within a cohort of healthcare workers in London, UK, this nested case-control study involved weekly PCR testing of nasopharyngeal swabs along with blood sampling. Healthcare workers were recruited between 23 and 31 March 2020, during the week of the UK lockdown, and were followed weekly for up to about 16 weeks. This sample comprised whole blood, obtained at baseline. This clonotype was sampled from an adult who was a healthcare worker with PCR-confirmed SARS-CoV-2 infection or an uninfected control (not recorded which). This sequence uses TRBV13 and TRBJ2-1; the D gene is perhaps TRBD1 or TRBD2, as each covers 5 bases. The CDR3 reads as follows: CASSPKRGREQFF. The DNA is TGTGCCAGCAGCCCTAAACGGGGACGGGAGCAGTTCTTC.